A selection of T cell receptor beta chains follows, all from one sample in a study of shared clonotypes between healthy human individuals. Generated by immunoSEQ multiplex PCR, the TCRdb table keeps only in-frame clones and is missing some. The sample consists of 800,000 to 1,200,000 clones, more than 75% of them appearing once. Material for sequencing was memory CD4+ T cells from PBMCs. Every receptor here comes from a man aged 18 to 29 in good health. Some clones in this sample may be carry-over from other donors' samples. CDR3s include the opening cysteine and the closing phenylalanine or tryptophan. The order of the fields is clone size, D gene, J gene, V gene, CDR3 DNA, CDR3 protein. D genes are given only for firm matches. Clone size, where shown, is once, few, many, or a class for clones that have expanded.

NA | NA | TRBJ1-5 | TRBV2 | TGTGCCAGCAGTGAAGTTGTAGGGGGTAGCAATCAGCCCCAGCATTTT | CASSEVVGGSNQPQHF
NA | NA | TRBJ2-2 | TRBV30 | TGTGCCTGGGACCGACGTGGGGGGGAGCTGTTTTTT | CAWDRRGGELFF
NA | NA | TRBJ1-2 | TRBV5-1 | TGCGCCAGCAGCTTTCAGGGTAGTGGAAACTATGGCTACACCTTC | CASSFQGSGNYGYTF
once | NA | TRBJ1-2 | TRBV5-6 | TGTGCCAGCAGCAGGGGGGCAGTCTATGGCTACACCTTC | CASSRGAVYGYTF
NA | NA | TRBJ2-3 | TRBV5-8 | TGTGCCAGCAGGCATGGGGCTAGTGCAGATACGCAGTATTTT | CASRHGASADTQYF
NA | NA | TRBJ1-2 | TRBV2 | TGTGCCACCCACGTTGACGGGGGGGTGGGAGGCTACACCTTC | CATHVDGGVGGYTF
few | NA | TRBJ1-1 | TRBV6-5 | TGTGCCAGCAGTCTCCCAGGAGGGGGAGCTTTCTTT | CASSLPGGGAFF
NA | NA | TRBJ2-7 | TRBV6-6 | TGTGCCAGCATGCACCGGGACTCACCCTACGAGCAGTACTTC | CASMHRDSPYEQYF
NA | NA | TRBJ1-5 | TRBV5-1 | TGCGCCAGCGCTCCGGGGAGCAATCAGCCCCAGCATTTT | CASAPGSNQPQHF
NA | NA | TRBJ1-1 | TRBV25-1 | TGTGCCAGCAGTGACTCGGCTGAAGCTTTCTTT | CASSDSAEAFF
NA | NA | TRBJ2-7 | TRBV7-9 | TGTGCCAGCAGCTGGGTGGGGGCTAACTCCTACGAGCAGTACTTC | CASSWVGANSYEQYF
NA | NA | TRBJ1-2 | TRBV5-4 | TGTGCCAGCAGCCGCGTTTTGGAGGGTTATGGCTACACCTTC | CASSRVLEGYGYTF
NA | TRBD1 | TRBJ1-2 | TRBV29-1 | TGCAGCGTTGAAAGCGGGACAGGGTCTATAGGCTATGGCTACACCTTC | CSVESGTGSIGYGYTF
NA | NA | TRBJ1-1 | TRBV6-5 | TGTGCCAGCAGTTTCCTAGGACAGGAAGCTTTCTTT | CASSFLGQEAFF
NA | NA | TRBJ2-1 | TRBV7-3 | TGTGCCAGCAGCTTATCCTTTAGCGGAACCTACAATGAGCAGTTCTTC | CASSLSFSGTYNEQFF
once | TRBD2 | TRBJ2-1 | TRBV27 | TGTGCCAGCAGTTTTGGCGGGAGTTACAATGAGCAGTTCTTC | CASSFGGSYNEQFF
NA | NA | TRBJ1-1 | TRBV2 | TGTGCCAGCAGTCCCGCGGAGGGGGGGGCCATCCTGAACACTGAAGCTTTCTTT | CASSPAEGGAILNTEAFF
NA | NA | TRBJ2-4 | TRBV15 | TGTGCCACCAGCAGAGATCCCTTTGGGTTAGCCAAAAACATTCAGTACTTC | CATSRDPFGLAKNIQYF
NA | NA | TRBJ1-4 | TRBV27 | TGTGCCAGCAGTTCCGCCGGGGCAGGGAGAGAAAAACTGTTTTTT | CASSSAGAGREKLFF
NA | NA | TRBJ1-2 | TRBV21-1 | TGTGCCAGCAGCAAAGCCCTAGAGGGCCGGCAGCTTACCTATGGCTACACCTTC | CASSKALEGRQLTYGYTF
NA | NA | TRBJ1-2 | TRBV29-1 | TGCAGCGTTGAAGAAGGCCTTCCTAACTATGGCTACACCTTC | CSVEEGLPNYGYTF
NA | NA | TRBJ2-4 | TRBV10-3 | TGTGCCATCAGTGAGTCTGCCCCCAGGGGAGCCAAAAACATTCAGTACTTC | CAISESAPRGAKNIQYF
NA | NA | TRBJ1-1 | TRBV7-2 | TGTGCCAGCAGCCCCAGTCGGACAGCCATGAACACTGAAGCTTTCTTT | CASSPSRTAMNTEAFF
once | NA | TRBJ1-3 | TRBV7-2 | TGTGCCAGCAGCTTGACTCGGGACACCATATATTTT | CASSLTRDTIYF
NA | NA | TRBJ1-2 | TRBV4-2 | TGTGCCAGCAGCCCGGATTTTATGAGGGGCCTAAACTATGGCTACACCTTC | CASSPDFMRGLNYGYTF
NA | NA | TRBJ1-5 | TRBV28 | TGTGCCAGCGTTGCCGGGATCCAGCCCCAGCATTTT | CASVAGIQPQHF
NA | NA | TRBJ2-3 | TRBV11-2 | TGTGCCAGCAGCCGGACTGCTAGCACAGATACGCAGTATTTT | CASSRTASTDTQYF
NA | TRBD1 | TRBJ2-3 | TRBV28 | TGTGCCAGCGTGGGGGACAGCTTCTATTCGCAAAATACGCAGTATTTT | CASVGDSFYSQNTQYF
NA | NA | TRBJ1-1 | TRBV28 | TGTGCCAGCAGTTTATGGGGACAGAACACTGAAGCTTTCTTT | CASSLWGQNTEAFF
few | NA | TRBJ2-7 | TRBV4-3 | TGCGCCAGCAGCCAGGGATTATCGGGACTCCGGGCCGAGCAGTACTTC | CASSQGLSGLRAEQYF
once | NA | TRBJ2-4 | TRBV30 | TGTGCCTGGAGTGTAGGAGGGGGGTATTCCTCCAAAAACATTCAGTACTTC | CAWSVGGGYSSKNIQYF
NA | TRBD1 | TRBJ2-1 | TRBV7-7 | TGTGCCAGCAGCTGGACAGGGAAGCCTCTCCGCCCCTTTTTCAATGAGCAGTTCTTC | CASSWTGKPLRPFFNEQFF
NA | NA | TRBJ1-2 | TRBV5-1 | TGCGCCAGCAGCTTGGATGGGGGATCCGGCTACACCTTC | CASSLDGGSGYTF
NA | NA | TRBJ2-7 | TRBV28 | TGTGCCAGCTCGGCAAAGGGACCCGACTCCTACGAGCAGTACTTC | CASSAKGPDSYEQYF
NA | NA | TRBJ2-6 | TRBV19 | TGTGCCAGTAGCCCGCAGGGGTTCTCTGGGGCCAACGTCCTGACTTTC | CASSPQGFSGANVLTF
NA | TRBD1 | TRBJ2-2 | TRBV11-2 | TGTGCCAGCAGTAGACAGGGGACCGGGGAGCTGTTTTTT | CASSRQGTGELFF
NA | NA | TRBJ2-2 | TRBV5-4 | TGTGCCAGCAGCTTGGAGTGGGGCGGGGAGCTGTTTTTT | CASSLEWGGELFF
NA | TRBD2 | TRBJ2-2 | TRBV27 | TGTGCCAGCAGTCCACTCCCGGGGGGAACTACCGGGGAGCTGTTTTTT | CASSPLPGGTTGELFF
NA | TRBD1 | TRBJ2-6 | TRBV18 | TGTGCCACCCGGACAGGTGGAAACTCTGGGGCCAACGTCCTGACTTTC | CATRTGGNSGANVLTF
NA | TRBD1 | TRBJ1-4 | TRBV5-6 | TGTGCCAGCAGCTTGGCCCGTCAGACAGGGAGGATTCCGGTCGAAAAACTGTTTTTT | CASSLARQTGRIPVEKLFF
NA | NA | TRBJ2-6 | TRBV5-1 | TGCGCCAGCAGGGATAGTACTTCCTCTGGGGCCAACGTCCTGACTTTC | CASRDSTSSGANVLTF
NA | NA | TRBJ2-5 | TRBV7-2 | TGTGCCAGCAGCTTAGACAGAAAACGAAAAGAGACCCAGTACTTC | CASSLDRKRKETQYF
NA | NA | TRBJ1-1 | TRBV6-6 | TGTGCCAGCAGTACAGGGACGGTTCCCACTGAAGCTTTCTTT | CASSTGTVPTEAFF
NA | NA | TRBJ2-7 | TRBV28 | TGTGCCAGTTATGGACGGAGCTCCTACGAGCAGTACTTC | CASYGRSSYEQYF
once | TRBD2 | TRBJ2-5 | TRBV5-6 | TGTGCCAGCAGCCAAACCCCGCTAGCGGGAGCGGAGACCCAGTACTTC | CASSQTPLAGAETQYF
once | TRBD2 | TRBJ2-7 | TRBV28 | TGTGCCAGCAGGGCAAGCGGGAGCCCCTACGAGCAGTACTTC | CASRASGSPYEQYF
NA | NA | TRBJ1-1 | TRBV5-1 | TGCGCCAGCAGCTTGGGGATTACGAACACTGAAGCTTTCTTT | CASSLGITNTEAFF
NA | TRBD2 | TRBJ2-7 | TRBV29-1 | TGCAGCGTTGAAACCGGGACTAGCGGGGGCGAGCAGTACTTC | CSVETGTSGGEQYF
NA | NA | TRBJ1-2 | TRBV7-2 | TGTGCCAGCAGCTTGAAGTCGGGCGGGGTTGAAGGCTACACCTTC | CASSLKSGGVEGYTF
NA | TRBD1 | TRBJ1-5 | TRBV2 | TGTGCCAGCACTTCATCGACAGGGCCCAATCAGCCCCAGCATTTT | CASTSSTGPNQPQHF
NA | TRBD2 | TRBJ2-1 | TRBV5-1 | TGCGCCAGCAGCTTGGGAGGGACTAGGGGCAATGAGCAGTTCTTC | CASSLGGTRGNEQFF
NA | NA | TRBJ1-1 | TRBV5-1 | TGCGCCAGCAGCCCCAGTGTGCCGAACACTGAAGCTTTCTTT | CASSPSVPNTEAFF
NA | TRBD1 | TRBJ2-5 | TRBV25-1 | TGTGCCAGCAGTGGACAGGGGGCGCGGGAGACCCAGTACTTC | CASSGQGARETQYF
NA | TRBD1 | TRBJ1-2 | TRBV6-5 | TGTGCCAGCAGTGAACAGGGGGTCGGCTACACCTTC | CASSEQGVGYTF